This TCR beta chain was recorded in a study of breast tumors, draining lymph nodes, adjacent tissues. Study-wide findings and caveats: The data were judged consistent with most tumor T cells coming from lymph node and expanding in tumor. Compared with lymph nodes, tumors were less diverse; compared with nontumor tissue, more.

Germline V lookup: CDR1 LNHDA, CDR2 SQIVND (reference sequence). This CDR3 spans 13 amino acids. The germline V and J ends were trimmed by 5 bases and 14 bases, with 19 bases remaining between them. Breast cancer patients provided tissue from their axillary draining lymph nodes. TCRdb re-analysed the multiplex PCR reads in MiXCR, keeping a single row per CDR3 protein. Of about 100,000 distinct CDR3 sequences listed, about 20% are singletons. This clonotype has at least ten counts. Its antigen is currently unknown. The V gene is TRBV19, the J gene TRBJ2-1; a weak D match, TRBD2 (6 bases). The clonotype comes from a female donor with breast cancer. Some clones in this sample may be carry-over from other donors' samples. The sequencing input was axillary lymph node tissue. CDR3 sequence reads: CASSERDSSREFF. As DNA, the CDR3 is TGTGCCAGTAGTGAACGGGACTCAAGCCGGGAGTTCTTC.